The 14 T cell receptor beta chains in this list originate from one sample, sequenced in a study of blood T cells in healthy people across ages. Sample-barcoded 5' priming and a J-beta primer mix drove a second PCR of roughly 6 to 12 cycles. Each CDR3 protein is one row after TCRdb ran MiXCR on the 5' RACE reads. The data contain 550,000 to 700,000 distinct CDR3 sequences, 25% to 30% of them singletons. The sequenced sample was blood. These receptors originate from a woman between 65 and 79 years old in good health.

This clonotype turned up a few times. The J gene is TRBJ2-6, the V gene TRBV5-1; 9 nucleotides align to TRBD1. The germline V gene has CDR1 SGHRS and CDR2 YFSETQ. V lost 4 bases, J lost 2 bases, and 7 bases stayed unmatched. This CDR3 is 17 amino acids long. CDR3 region: CASSTQGAGPGANVLTF. CDR3 coding DNA: TGCGCCAGCAGCACACAGGGGGCTGGCCCTGGGGCCAACGTCCTGACTTTC.

The sample holds one count of this clonotype. This chain uses TRBV10-3 with TRBJ1-1; 7 positions match TRBD1. The CDR3 covers 15 residues. J lost 1 base, V lost 8 bases, and 10 bases had no gene match. Germline V gene sequence: CDR1 ENHRY, CDR2 SYGVKD. In DNA, the CDR3 is TGTGCCATCTCTCTTCAAGGGGACAGGAACACTGAAGCTTTCTTT. As protein: CAISLQGDRNTEAFF.

This chain joins TRBV10-3 and TRBJ2-1; D is perhaps TRBD2 (6 bases). CDR3 length equals 11 residues. V lost 7 bases to trimming and J lost 8 bases, with 9 bases between them. Germline CDR1 and CDR2: ENHRY and SYGVKD. The CDR3 DNA follows: TGTGCCATCACGAGGGACTATGAGCAGTTCTTC. As protein: CAITRDYEQFF.

In this sample, this clonotype turned up many times. The genes are TRBV20-1 and TRBJ2-1; D not resolved. This CDR3 is 15 amino acids long. Germline CDR1 reads DFQATT; CDR2 reads SNEGSKA (reference sequence). Trimming removed 0 bases from V and 5 bases from J, with 14 bases in between. The CDR3 is CSARDQAEFDNEQFF. Here the CDR3 DNA reads TGCAGTGCTAGAGATCAGGCGGAGTTCGACAATGAGCAGTTCTTC.

Only a few counts were recorded for this clonotype. This chain connects TRBV7-2 to TRBJ2-2; 7 nucleotides agree with TRBD1. The ends lost 6 bases at V and 1 base at J; junction bases unmatched: 8. CDR1 SGHTA and CDR2 FQGNSA come from the germline V gene. The CDR3 runs to 16 residues. CDR3 DNA: TGTGCCAGCAGTCCTTACAGGGGACGGAACACCGGGGAGCTGTTTTTT. Translated: CASSPYRGRNTGELFF.

This clonotype came up a few times. The chain combines TRBV4-3 with TRBJ2-1; 10 nucleotides line up with TRBD2. CDR1 is LGHNA and CDR2 is YSLEER in the germline V gene. V trimming: 3 bases; J trimming: 0 bases; junction bases outside the gene matches: 11. The CDR3 contains 19 residues. The CDR3 nucleotides read TGCGCCAGCAGCCAGAGATTATGGAGCGGGGGGGCCTCCTACAATGAGCAGTTCTTC. Protein: CASSQRLWSGGASYNEQFF.

The V gene is TRBV10-3, the J gene TRBJ2-5; a weak D match, TRBD1 (6 bases). V lost 0 bases and J 5 bases, leaving 10 bases between the germline ends. The CDR3 length is 14 residues. The germline gives CDR1 ENHRY, CDR2 SYGVKD. The CDR3 here is CAISESGRGETQYF. The CDR3 DNA follows: TGTGCCATCAGTGAGTCAGGCAGGGGTGAGACCCAGTACTTC.

This clonotype was recorded a few times. J is TRBJ1-5 and V is TRBV6-2 or TRBV6-3; D possibly corresponds to TRBD1 (6 bases). The CDR3 loop spans 16 amino acids. V was clipped by 6 bases and J by 5 bases, with 20 bases between them. Germline V gives CDR1 MNHEY, CDR2 SVGEGT. The CDR3 nucleotides are TGTGCCAGCAGGGACCCTACAGGGATGTGGGATCAGCCCCAGCATTTT. This gives the protein CASRDPTGMWDQPQHF.

This rearrangement joins TRBV4-1 to TRBJ1-1; TRBD1 matches at 7 bases. CDR1 MGHRA and CDR2 YSYEKL come from the germline V gene. The J segment lost 5 bases and the V segment lost 6 bases, leaving 9 bases of the junction unmatched. The CDR3 is made up of 14 amino acids. CDR3 protein: CASSPQGGITEAFF. CDR3 in DNA: TGCGCCAGCAGTCCTCAGGGGGGAATAACTGAAGCTTTCTTT.

V and J are TRBV20-1 and TRBJ2-2; perhaps TRBD1 as D (6 bases). This CDR3 region has 13 residues. Germline loops: CDR1 DFQATT, CDR2 SNEGSKA (reference sequence). Between the trimmed V and J ends, which lost 6 bases and 5 bases, there was a span of 13 bases. Here the CDR3 reads CSALPRGTGELFF. CDR3 coding DNA: TGCAGTGCCCTACCCAGGGGTACCGGGGAGCTGTTTTTT.

Concerning this clonotype: A junction end diverges from the germline sequence, so it may reflect a read error. The chain links TRBV6-1 to TRBJ2-7; 7 nucleotides align to TRBD2. The CDR3 loop spans 17 amino acids. Germline V gene lookup returns CDR1 MNHNS and CDR2 SASEGT. The CDR3 region has the DNA TGTGCCTGCAGATTCGCAAGGGCTAGCGGTAAGAACTACGAGCAGTACTTC. It translates to CACRFARASGKNYEQYF.

This clonotype was seen a handful of times. The chain employs TRBV20-1 and TRBJ2-7; a weak D match, TRBD2 (5 bases). V was pared by 2 bases and J by 3 bases, with 8 bases between. The CDR3 is 12 residues long. The germline gives CDR1 DFQATT, CDR2 SNEGSKA (reference sequence). The CDR3: CSARLRDYEQYF. CDR3 coding DNA: TGCAGTGCTAGACTACGGGACTACGAGCAGTACTTC.

The rearrangement joins TRBV6-1 to TRBJ1-3; D is possibly TRBD1 (5 bases). CDR1 and CDR2 (germline): MNHNS, SASEGT. The CDR3 extends over 14 amino acids. Trimming took off 4 bases at V and 2 bases at J, with 9 bases between the two ends. The CDR3 DNA is TGTGCCAGCAGTGTCGGGGGAACTGGAAACACCATATATTTT. It yields the protein CASSVGGTGNTIYF.

The V call is TRBV7-9, the J call TRBJ2-3; tentative D call: TRBD2 (6 bases). Germline V gene lookup returns CDR1 SEHNR and CDR2 FQNEAQ (reference sequence). The V end lost 5 bases, the J end lost 4 bases, and 10 bases lay between the germline ends. CDR3 length: 13 residues. CDR3 nucleotides: TGTGCCAGCAGCGGGGGACTTGCAGATACGCAGTATTTT. Translated: CASSGGLADTQYF.